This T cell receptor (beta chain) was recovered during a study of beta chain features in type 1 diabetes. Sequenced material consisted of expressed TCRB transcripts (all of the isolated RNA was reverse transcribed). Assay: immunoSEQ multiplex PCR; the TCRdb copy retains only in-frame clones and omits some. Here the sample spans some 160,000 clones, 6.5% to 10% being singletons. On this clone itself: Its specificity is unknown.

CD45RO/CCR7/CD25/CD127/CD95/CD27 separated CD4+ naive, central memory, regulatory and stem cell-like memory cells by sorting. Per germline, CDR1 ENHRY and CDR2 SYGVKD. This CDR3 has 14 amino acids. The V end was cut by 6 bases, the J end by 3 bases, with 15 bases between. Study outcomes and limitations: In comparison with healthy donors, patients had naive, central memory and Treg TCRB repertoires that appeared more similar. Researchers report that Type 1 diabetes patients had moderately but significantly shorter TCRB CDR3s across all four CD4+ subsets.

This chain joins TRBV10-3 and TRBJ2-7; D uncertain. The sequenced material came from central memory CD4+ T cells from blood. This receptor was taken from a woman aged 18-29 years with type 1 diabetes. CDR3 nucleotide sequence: TGTGCCATCAGAATAATGGGCCCCAACTACGAGCAGTACTTC. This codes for CAIRIMGPNYEQYF.